This TCR beta chain derives from a study of blood T cell repertoires in COVID-19. Study-level background: Donors in the United States, Italy and Spain gave samples during acute or convalescent COVID-19. Sample material is recorded as cDNA or gDNA derived from T cells, B-cell-depleted T cells, or PBMCs.

Recruited during active infection, patients (from Seattle) were subsequently followed longitudinally. In the original analysis: Amplifying reference gene primers gave estimates of nucleated cell counts. Method: immunoSEQ multiplex PCR; TCRdb's copy keeps in-frame clones and lacks some. V, J and clone size derive from that table, while D and trimming were established from the DNA sequence. The repertoire holds under 200,000 clones, with around 79% as singletons. The CDR3 has 17 amino acids. Trimming removed 6 bases from V and 6 bases from J; junction bases left unmatched: 15. Germline-derived CDR1 and CDR2 are SGHAT and FQNNGV.

This sequence originates from a woman aged 40 to 49 with COVID-19, enrolled during active disease. Material for sequencing was peripheral blood. The chain recombines TRBV11-2 with TRBJ2-7, with 12 nucleotides matching TRBD1. The CDR3 protein is CASRLSPAGTGGREQYF. The CDR3 region has the DNA TGTGCCAGCAGACTTAGTCCCGCCGGGACAGGGGGCCGCGAGCAGTACTTC.